This passage covers 13 T cell receptor beta chains from one sample sequenced in a study of Tregs in tolerant kidney transplant recipients. Only in-frame clones appear in the TCRdb table, and some are missing; sequencing was by immunoSEQ multiplex PCR. In the table there are about 73,000 clones, 75% to 95% of which are singletons. The sequenced sample was Tregs from blood, obtained before the transplant. These receptor sequences come from a human donor who received a combined kidney and bone marrow transplant.

The rearrangement uses TRBV7-9 and TRBJ1-1, with D possibly being TRBD1 (6 bases). In germline, CDR1 is SEHNR, CDR2 FQNEAQ (reference sequence). CDR3 length: 14 residues. Trimming stripped 1 base from V and 2 bases from J, with 8 bases between. CDR3 sequence: CASSLGTANTEAFF. The CDR3 nucleotides are TGTGCCAGCAGCTTAGGGACAGCTAACACTGAAGCTTTCTTT.

V is TRBV11-3 and J is TRBJ2-7, with 7 bases matching TRBD1. This CDR3 region has 15 residues. V trimming: 5 bases; J trimming: 3 bases; junction bases outside the gene matches: 10. In germline, CDR1 is SGHNT, CDR2 YENEEA. Here the CDR3 reads CASSQSTGMIYEQYF. The CDR3 bases are TGTGCCAGCAGCCAGTCGACAGGGATGATCTACGAGCAGTACTTC.

The V gene is TRBV28, the J gene TRBJ2-7, with 10 bases lining up with TRBD2. Germline V gene data show CDR1 as MDHEN and CDR2 as SYDVKM. The CDR3 is 14 amino acids. Losses at the gene ends were 4 bases for V and 5 bases for J; bases not matched to a gene: 5. The CDR3 sequence: CASSSPGTSDEQYF. DNA of the CDR3: TGTGCCAGCAGTTCTCCCGGGACTAGCGACGAGCAGTACTTC.

This sequence joins TRBV21-1 and TRBJ2-7; no DNA check was done on the table's D call, TRBD1. TRBV21-1 is classified as a pseudogene. The CDR3 consists of 19 residues. CDR3 in DNA: TGTGCCAGCAGCAACCTAATGGACAGGGGTCTCTATGTAGCCTACGAGCAGTACTTC. It translates to CASSNLMDRGLYVAYEQYF.

This rearrangement joins TRBV6-5 to TRBJ1-1, with TRBD1 matching 9 bases. The CDR3 contains 14 residues. Germline-derived CDR1 and CDR2 are MNHEY and SVGAGI. Trimming took 4 bases from V and 11 from J; bases not matched to a gene: 11. The CDR3 nucleotides are TGTGCCAGCAGTTCCCGGGACAGGGCCCAGATGGCTTTCTTT. Protein product: CASSSRDRAQMAFF.

J is TRBJ1-1 and V is TRBV18, with D unclear. Trimming removed 6 bases at V and 5 bases at J, with 16 bases between. The CDR3 is 14 amino acids. Germline V gene lookup returns CDR1 KGHSH and CDR2 LQKENI. CDR3 sequence reads: CASSPPARTTEAFF. As DNA, the CDR3 is TGTGCCAGCTCCCCGCCGGCGAGAACGACTGAAGCTTTCTTT.

The chain has TRBV28 and TRBJ2-1, with 16 bases aligning to TRBD2. Germline V gene sequence: CDR1 MDHEN, CDR2 SYDVKM. The CDR3 extends over 17 amino acids. Losses at the gene ends were 5 bases for V and 8 bases for J; bases not matched to a gene: 9. CDR3 protein: CASSPSGLAGGLYEQFF. DNA for the CDR3: TGTGCCAGCAGTCCTTCGGGACTAGCGGGAGGGCTTTATGAGCAGTTCTTC.

The J gene is TRBJ1-2, the V gene TRBV5-6; 7 bases are a match to TRBD1. The germline CDR1 and CDR2 sequences are SGHDT and YYEEEE. The CDR3 extends over 15 amino acids. Trimming removed 1 base from V and 4 bases from J; junction bases left unmatched: 7. This CDR3 is CASSLTGVGTYGYTF. Here the CDR3 DNA reads TGTGCCAGCAGCTTGACAGGGGTGGGAACCTATGGCTACACCTTC.

This clone has only a few counts. V is TRBV5-1 and J is TRBJ1-3, with unresolved D. The CDR3 runs 12 residues. Germline V gene sequence: CDR1 SGHRS, CDR2 YFSETQ. Trimming removed 4 bases at V and 4 bases at J, with 6 bases between. CDR3 region: CASSAQGNTIYF. In DNA, the CDR3 is TGCGCCAGCAGCGCACAGGGAAACACCATATATTTT.

The V and J genes are TRBV7-9 and TRBJ2-5; tentative D call: TRBD2 (5 bases). V gave up 4 bases and J gave up 7 bases, with 13 bases separating them. CDR1 is SEHNR, CDR2 FQNEAQ, per germline (reference sequence). This CDR3 contains 13 residues. CDR3 coding DNA: TGTGCCAGCAGCTCGGACTCGATCGGGACCCAGTACTTC. This translates into CASSSDSIGTQYF.

This clone was seen just once. The CDR3, as DNA: TGTGCCAGCAGTTTACTGGGGACTGAAGCTTTCTTT. Translated, it gives CASSLLGTEAFF. The chain joins TRBV28 to TRBJ1-1; D ambiguous. The CDR3 spans 12 residues. The ends were cut back, 2 bases at V and 5 bases at J, with 6 bases in the middle. The germline CDR1 and CDR2 sequences are MDHEN and SYDVKM.

The chain couples TRBV2 to TRBJ2-2; TRBD2 might be the D (5 bases). V gave up 6 bases and J gave up 2 bases, with 13 bases separating them. The CDR3 spans 15 residues. The germline CDR1 and CDR2 sequences are SNHLY and FYNNEI. The CDR3 DNA follows: TGTGCCAGCAGCCTACGGACTCTTAACACCGGGGAGCTGTTTTTT. Translation: CASSLRTLNTGELFF.

This chain links TRBV19 with TRBJ2-3, with D possibly being TRBD2 (6 bases). The CDR3 is made up of 13 amino acids. V lost 6 bases to trimming and J lost 10 bases, with 17 bases between them. CDR1 LNHDA and CDR2 SQIVND come from the germline V gene (reference sequence). The CDR3 coding sequence is TGTGCCAGTAGCCCGGAGGTCGGGGGACCGCAGTATTTT. It encodes CASSPEVGGPQYF.